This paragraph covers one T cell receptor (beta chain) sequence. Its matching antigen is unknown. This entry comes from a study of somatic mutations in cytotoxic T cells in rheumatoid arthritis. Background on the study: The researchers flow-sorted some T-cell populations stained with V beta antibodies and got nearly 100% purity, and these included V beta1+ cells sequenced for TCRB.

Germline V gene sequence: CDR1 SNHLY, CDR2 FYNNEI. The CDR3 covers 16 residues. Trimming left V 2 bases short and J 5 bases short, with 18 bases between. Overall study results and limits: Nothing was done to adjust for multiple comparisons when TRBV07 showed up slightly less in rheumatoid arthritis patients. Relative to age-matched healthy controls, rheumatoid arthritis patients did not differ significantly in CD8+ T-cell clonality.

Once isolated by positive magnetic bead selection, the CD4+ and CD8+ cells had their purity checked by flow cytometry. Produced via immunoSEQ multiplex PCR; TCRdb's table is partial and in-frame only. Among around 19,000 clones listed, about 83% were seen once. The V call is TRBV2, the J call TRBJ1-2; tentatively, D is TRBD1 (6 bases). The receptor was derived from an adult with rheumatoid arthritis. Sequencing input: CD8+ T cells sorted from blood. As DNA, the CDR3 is TGTGCCAGCAGTGAAAGGGACACGAACACGCTTTATGGCTACACCTTC. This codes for CASSERDTNTLYGYTF.